This T cell receptor (beta chain) was observed in a study of blood T cell repertoires in COVID-19. Turning to the study itself: The United States, Italy and Spain supplied acute and convalescent COVID-19 samples. Sample material is recorded as cDNA or gDNA derived from T cells, B-cell-depleted T cells, or PBMCs.

About this clone: Within the sample, other DNA sequences also encode this same CDR3.

Per the authors' pipeline: Nucleated cell counts were estimated from reference gene primer amplification. Clones were sequenced by immunoSEQ multiplex PCR, and TCRdb holds only the in-frame ones, with some missing. Clone size and V and J calls were adopted from that table, with D and trimming inferred from the DNA. Among some 250,000 clones, over 70% were seen once, and the ten largest hold roughly 5.7%. CDR1 LNHDA and CDR2 SQIVND come from the germline V gene (reference sequence). The CDR3 is 14 amino acids. V lost 6 bases and J lost 5; bases outside the gene matches: 0. Material: peripheral blood. The chain has TRBV19 and TRBJ2-2, with 13 bases lining up with TRBD2. The receptor was derived from a man aged 80 or over with acute or convalescent COVID-19. CDR3 nucleotide sequence: TGTGCCAGTAGGACTAGCGGGGGGACCGGGGAGCTGTTTTTT. As protein: CASRTSGGTGELFF. The full variable domain, rest sourced from reference TRBV19 and TRBJ2-2, is DGGITQSPKYLFRKEGQNVTLSCEQNLNHDAMYWYRQDPGQGLRLIYYSQIVNDFQKGDIAEGYSVSREKKESFPLTVTSAQKNPTAFYLCASRTSGGTGELFFGEGSRLTVL.